Each of the 18 T cell receptor beta chains below was sequenced from the same sample in a study of neurological immune-mediated disorders. TCRdb independently ran MiXCR on the 5' RACE reads; one entry per CDR3 protein. This sample carries over 65,000 distinct CDR3 sequences, around 2.6% of them seen once, and the ten largest clones take 0.9% to 1.4%. The sequenced sample was PBMCs. Source of these receptors: a woman aged 25 to 39 with multiple sclerosis.

This clonotype showed up many times. This chain connects TRBV13 to TRBJ1-2; D gene uncertain. Germline lookup yields CDR1 PRHDT and CDR2 FYEKMQ (reference sequence). V was clipped by 11 bases and J by 8 bases, with 18 bases between them. CDR3 length equals 12 residues. CDR3 DNA sequence: TGTGCCCAATGGTGCCCCTGGGAGGGCTACACCTTC. Its translation: CAQWCPWEGYTF. Complete variable domain (other parts from reference TRBV13 and TRBJ1-2): AAGVIQSPRHLIKEKRETATLKCYPIPRHDTVYWYQQGPGQDPQFLISFYEKMQSDKGSIPDRFSAQQFSDYHSELNMSSLELGDSALYFCAQWCPWEGYTFGSGTRLTVV.

This clonotype was seen many times. The gene calls are TRBV5-6 and TRBJ1-4; a possible D gene is TRBD1 (5 bases). This CDR3 region has 13 residues. Between the trimmed V and J ends, which lost 3 bases and 10 bases, there was a span of 13 bases. Germline-derived CDR1 and CDR2 are SGHDT and YYEEEE. The CDR3 nucleotides read TGTGCCAGCAGCTCCGGGGCCGTTGGAAAACTGTTTTTT. Protein: CASSSGAVGKLFF. Together with reference TRBV5-6 and TRBJ1-4, the CDR3 gives the full variable domain: DAGVTQSPTHLIKTRGQQVTLRCSPKSGHDTVSWYQQALGQGPQFIFQYYEEEERQRGNFPDRFSGHQFPNYSSELNVNALLLGDSALYLCASSSGAVGKLFFGSGTQLSVL.

This clonotype was seen ten or more times. The chain is built from TRBV27 and TRBJ1-1, with D uncertain. CDR1 and CDR2 from the germline V gene are MNHEY and SMNVEV (reference sequence). Between the trimmed V and J ends, which lost 6 bases and 4 bases, there was a span of 12 bases. The CDR3 length is 13 residues. DNA of the CDR3: TGTGCCAGCAGAAGCAGGTTGAGCACTGAAGCTTTCTTT. This sequence encodes CASRSRLSTEAFF.

There are many counts of this clonotype. The V gene is TRBV4-3, the J gene TRBJ2-1; TRBD2 might be the D (6 bases). CDR3 length: 18 amino acids. The germline V gene encodes CDR1 LGHNA and CDR2 YSLEER. Between the trimmed V and J ends, which lost 0 bases and 8 bases, there was a span of 23 bases. CDR3 nucleotide sequence: TGCGCCAGCAGCCAAGAAAGGCCGGTCCGACGGGAGCGGGATGAGCAGTTCTTC. As protein: CASSQERPVRRERDEQFF.

This clonotype was observed many times. The V gene is TRBV29-1, the J gene TRBJ1-2; no definite D call. Deletions cut 5 bases from V and 8 bases from J, with 3 bases between. CDR1 SQVTM and CDR2 ANQGSEA come from the germline V gene. This CDR3 comprises 8 residues. CDR3 residues: CSVPGYTF. DNA for the CDR3: TGCAGCGTTCCCGGCTACACCTTC.

This clonotype was picked up many times. The chain combines TRBV20-1 with TRBJ1-1; TRBD1 is a possible D gene (6 bases). The germline gives CDR1 DFQATT, CDR2 SNEGSKA (reference sequence). Trimming shortened V by 5 bases and J by 2 bases, and 15 bases separated the two germline ends. The CDR3 is made up of 14 amino acids. The CDR3: CSAFRDTDNTEAFF. CDR3 in DNA: TGCAGTGCTTTCCGGGACACAGATAACACTGAAGCTTTCTTT.

This clonotype was recorded at least ten times. This may be a read error: a much more frequent sequence differs by one nucleotide. The CDR3: CASIRKGAYEQYF. Here the CDR3 DNA reads TGTGCCAGCATCAGAAAGGGAGCGTACGAGCAGTACTTC. The chain links TRBV5-6 to TRBJ2-7; tentatively, D is TRBD2 (5 bases). Trimming shortened V by 6 bases and J by 4 bases, and 14 bases separated the two germline ends. The CDR3 sequence is 13 residues long. The germline CDR1 and CDR2 sequences are SGHDT and YYEEEE. Variable domain in full (rest from reference TRBV5-6 and TRBJ2-7): DAGVTQSPTHLIKTRGQQVTLRCSPKSGHDTVSWYQQALGQGPQFIFQYYEEEERQRGNFPDRFSGHQFPNYSSELNVNALLLGDSALYLCASIRKGAYEQYFGPGTRLTVT.

This clonotype was recorded at least ten times. The rearrangement uses TRBV20-1 and TRBJ2-7; tentative D call: TRBD2 (5 bases). The CDR3 is 12 amino acids. Germline values: CDR1 DFQATT, CDR2 SNEGSKA (reference sequence). Trimming removed 4 bases at V and 7 bases at J, with 14 bases between. CDR3 coding DNA: TGCAGTGCTACCCCGGGCACGGGGGAGCAGTACTTC. Protein sequence: CSATPGTGEQYF.

Many counts were recorded for this clonotype. V and J are TRBV4-3 and TRBJ1-1; no clear D gene. The CDR3 contains 14 residues. Germline V gene lookup returns CDR1 LGHNA and CDR2 YSLEER. V dropped 2 bases and J dropped 3 bases, with 10 bases sitting between them. CDR3 in DNA: TGCGCCAGCAGCCAAAGAAATTTGGACACTGAAGCTTTCTTT. Amino acids: CASSQRNLDTEAFF.

At least ten counts were recorded for this clonotype. The chain uses TRBV21-1 and TRBJ2-5; the D segment call TRBD2 is taken from the table without a DNA check. TRBV21-1 is deemed a pseudogene. There are 15 residues in the CDR3. CDR3 residues: CASPSPGGSLKTQYF. The CDR3 DNA is TGTGCCAGCCCTTCACCAGGCGGGAGCCTAAAGACCCAGTACTTC.

This clonotype was found many times. The gene calls are TRBV6-1 and TRBJ1-4; 7 bases match TRBD1. Germline V lookup: CDR1 MNHNS, CDR2 SASEGT. V was pared by 5 bases and J by 4 bases, with 4 bases of the junction left unmatched. The CDR3 length is 14 residues. CDR3 in amino acids: CASSQTGLNEKLFF. The CDR3 DNA sequence: TGTGCCAGCAGTCAGACAGGGCTTAATGAAAAACTGTTTTTT.

In this sample, this clonotype turned up many times. V usage is TRBV7-2 and J usage is TRBJ2-7, with D uncertain. The V and J ends lost 3 bases and 3 bases respectively, with 12 bases between them. This CDR3 is 14 amino acids long. Germline-derived CDR1 and CDR2 are SGHTA and FQGNSA. The CDR3 coding sequence is TGTGCCAGCAGCTTCTTAGGTATCGACTACGAGCAGTACTTC. Protein product: CASSFLGIDYEQYF.

This clonotype was seen repeatedly, ten times or more. The J gene is TRBJ1-1, the V gene TRBV6-1, with TRBD1 matching over 7 bases. The germline CDR1 and CDR2 sequences are MNHNS and SASEGT. Trimming at V came to 6 bases and at J to 1 base, leaving 11 bases not matched to a gene. CDR3 size: 16 residues. The CDR3 nucleotides read TGTGCCAGCAGCAAAGACAGGGTTCGGACGAACACTGAAGCTTTCTTT. This sequence encodes CASSKDRVRTNTEAFF.

This clonotype was seen ten or more times. The V call is TRBV6-6, the J call TRBJ2-7; 11 nucleotides agree with TRBD1. Unmatched junction bases numbered 7, after V lost 1 base and J lost 11 bases. Germline-derived CDR1 and CDR2 are MNHNY and SVGAGI (reference sequence). The CDR3 runs 14 residues. The chain's CDR3 is CASSYYGQGAFEYF. The CDR3 DNA reads TGTGCCAGCAGTTACTACGGACAGGGGGCCTTCGAGTACTTC.

This clonotype was found many times. This chain links TRBV2 with TRBJ2-7; D remains ambiguous. Germline lookup yields CDR1 SNHLY and CDR2 FYNNEI. V gave up 6 bases and J gave up 1 base, with 4 bases separating them. The CDR3 totals 11 residues. The CDR3 nucleotides read TGTGCCAGCAGACTATCCTACGAGCAGTACTTC. Protein product: CASRLSYEQYF.

This clonotype was recorded many times. The CDR3 protein is CASSREAYGYTF. CDR3 DNA: TGTGCCAGCAGCCGGGAGGCCTATGGCTACACCTTC. The V call is TRBV5-6, the J call TRBJ1-2; D is uncertain. The CDR3 spans 12 residues. Per germline, CDR1 SGHDT and CDR2 YYEEEE. With 4 bases removed from V and 4 bases from J, the gap between germline ends came to 8 bases. Full variable domain (rest looked up from reference TRBV5-6 and TRBJ1-2): DAGVTQSPTHLIKTRGQQVTLRCSPKSGHDTVSWYQQALGQGPQFIFQYYEEEERQRGNFPDRFSGHQFPNYSSELNVNALLLGDSALYLCASSREAYGYTFGSGTRLTVV.

At least ten counts were recorded for this clonotype. The J gene is TRBJ2-7, the V gene TRBV20-1, with D unclear. From germline, CDR1 is DFQATT and CDR2 SNEGSKA (reference sequence). V was shortened by 1 base and J by 5 bases, with 12 bases between the two germline ends. CDR3 size: 13 residues. CDR3 protein: CSARVWAGNEQYF. The DNA of the CDR3 is TGCAGTGCTAGAGTCTGGGCAGGAAACGAGCAGTACTTC.

The sample holds many counts of this clonotype. The chain couples TRBV5-1 to TRBJ2-7; tentative D call: TRBD2 (6 bases). The V gene lost 0 bases and the J gene lost 6 bases, with 10 bases spanning the gap. The germline V gene encodes CDR1 SGHRS and CDR2 YFSETQ. The CDR3 has 13 residues. CDR3 DNA: TGCGCCAGCAGCTTGGCGGGAGTGTCCGAGCAGTACTTC. It translates to CASSLAGVSEQYF.